The present TCR beta chain was sequenced within a study of early T cells in non-severe SARS-CoV-2 infection. Study information: Chains from this unsorted whole-blood bulk RNA could not be paired. Study-level findings and limits: Reliance on VDJdb matching favored anti-spike CD8 responses; private and CD4 specificities were missed.

TCRdb analysed the 5' RACE reads with MiXCR anew, one entry per CDR3 protein. Of over 55,000 distinct CDR3 sequences detected, 8.5% to 10% appear once; the ten largest clones hold 8.5% to 9.5%. This CDR3 has 12 amino acids. The germline V gene encodes CDR1 MNHEY and CDR2 SVGEGT. Trimming left V 6 bases short and J 5 bases short, with 11 bases between. This clonotype was observed at least ten times. What it binds is unknown. Sequenced sample: whole blood. The chain is built from TRBV6-2 or TRBV6-3 and TRBJ2-7; D unclear. This TCR derives from an adult who was a healthcare worker with PCR-confirmed SARS-CoV-2 infection or an uninfected control (not recorded which). The CDR3 bases are TGTGCCAGCAGCCTCGGACCCGACGAGCAGTACTTC. It is translated as CASSLGPDEQYF.